This T cell receptor (beta chain) originates from a study of shared clonotypes between healthy human individuals. Notes on the study in general: Compared with memory subsets, naive subsets generally had larger estimated richness.

This clone was seen only once. Its specificity is not known. V was clipped by 0 bases and J by 4 bases, with 12 bases between them. Germline loops: CDR1 SNHLY, CDR2 FYNNEI. The CDR3 loop spans 16 amino acids. Some clones are missing from TCRdb's copy, which holds only in-frame ones; the method was immunoSEQ multiplex PCR. The sample includes some 2.1 million clones, 85% to 95% of them seen just once. Only CD45RO-negative cells positively selected for CCR7 counted as naive CD8 cells, so terminally differentiated effector memory CD45RA+ cells were excluded. All donors were Caucasian adults living in Nashville, Tennessee.

This TCR was sampled from a man between 18 and 29 years old in good health. The sequenced sample consisted of naive CD8+ T cells sorted from blood. The rearrangement links TRBV2 to TRBJ1-4; tentative D call: TRBD1 (6 bases). The DNA of the CDR3 is TGTGCCAGCAGTGAAGCCCTGGGGGGCGATAATGAAAAACTGTTTTTT. It encodes CASSEALGGDNEKLFF.